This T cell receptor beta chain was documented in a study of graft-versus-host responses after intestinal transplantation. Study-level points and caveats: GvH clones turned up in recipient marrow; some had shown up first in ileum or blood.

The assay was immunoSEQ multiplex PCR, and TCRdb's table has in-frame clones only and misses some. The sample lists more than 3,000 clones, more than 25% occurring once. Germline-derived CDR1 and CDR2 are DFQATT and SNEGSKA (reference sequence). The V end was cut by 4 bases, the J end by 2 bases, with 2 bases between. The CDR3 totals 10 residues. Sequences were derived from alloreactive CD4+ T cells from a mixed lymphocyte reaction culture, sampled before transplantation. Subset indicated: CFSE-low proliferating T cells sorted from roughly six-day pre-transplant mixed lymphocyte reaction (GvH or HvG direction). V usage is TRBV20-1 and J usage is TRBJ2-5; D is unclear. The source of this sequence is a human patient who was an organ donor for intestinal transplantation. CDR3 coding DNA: TGCAGTGCTAAGCAAGAGACCCAGTACTTC. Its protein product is CSAKQETQYF.